A single sample is the source of the 25 T cell receptor beta chains below, sequenced in a study of post-analysis software for immune sequencing data. These receptors' targets are unknown. Incorporated into the TCR beta cDNA libraries were unique molecular identifiers, which served to reduce PCR and sequencing biases. Using its own MiXCR run on the PCR reads, TCRdb lists one record per CDR3 protein. The repertoire has hundreds of thousands of distinct CDR3 sequences, 55% to 60% of them found once; the top ten carry roughly 12%. Study outcomes and limitations: Among several TRBV segments more frequent in patients than controls were TRBV5-6, TRBV5-1 and TRBV20-1.

Sequences were obtained from blood. All receptors come from a girl aged 2 to 10 with multiple sclerosis.

The chain uses TRBV20-1 and TRBJ2-3; D gene unclear. V was cut by 3 bases and J by 0 bases, with 22 bases left in between. Germline CDR1 is DFQATT and CDR2 is SNEGSKA (reference sequence). This CDR3 has 18 amino acids. For the CDR3, the DNA is TGCAGTGCTAGTAGGGCCGGAGACGCCCCCTTTAGCACAGATACGCAGTATTTT. Its protein product is CSASRAGDAPFSTDTQYF.

About this clonotype itself: An end of the junction does not agree with germline; a read error may underlie this. The chain uses TRBV4-3 and TRBJ2-3, with TRBD2 matching 9 bases. Per germline, CDR1 LGHNA and CDR2 YSLEER. The CDR3 sequence is 17 residues long. The CDR3 loop reads CASSHPFGGGVTDTQYF. The CDR3 bases are TGCGCCAGCAGCCACCCCTTTGGCGGGGGGGTCACAGATACACAGTATTTT.

The rearrangement uses TRBV3-1 and TRBJ2-7; 7 bases line up with TRBD1. Per germline, CDR1 LGHDT and CDR2 YNNKEL (reference sequence). J gave up 4 bases and V 1 base, and 4 bases lay outside the gene matches. The CDR3 extends over 14 amino acids. CDR3 coding DNA: TGTGCCAGCAGCCAAGCAGGGGGAAGGTACGAGCAGTACTTC. This sequence encodes CASSQAGGRYEQYF.

The V and J genes are TRBV29-1 and TRBJ2-5; D not certain. With 6 bases removed from V and 5 bases from J, the gap between germline ends came to 7 bases. The V gene's germline CDR1 is SQVTM and CDR2 ANQGSEA. CDR3 size: 10 residues. For the CDR3, the DNA is TGCAGCGTGGGGTGGGAGACCCAGTACTTC. Protein product: CSVGWETQYF.

This clonotype occurred a few times. This rearrangement joins TRBV12-3 or TRBV12-4 to TRBJ2-7, with D possibly being TRBD2 (5 bases). The CDR3 has 14 residues. V lost 2 bases to trimming and J lost 0 bases, with 8 bases between them. CDR3 loop: CASSLLGSSYEQYF. The CDR3 nucleotides read TGTGCCAGCAGTTTATTAGGGAGCTCCTACGAGCAGTACTTC.

This clonotype occurred a few times. The chain couples TRBV6-5 to TRBJ1-5, with 8 bases fitting TRBD1. Looked up from germline, CDR1 is MNHEY and CDR2 is SVGAGI. V was pared by 1 base and J by 9 bases, with 5 bases of the junction left unmatched. This CDR3 is built from 14 residues. CDR3 nucleotide sequence: TGTGCCAGCAGTTACTACAGGGGGGAAGGGCCCCAGCATTTT. This sequence encodes CASSYYRGEGPQHF.

The chain is built from TRBV29-1 and TRBJ1-1; a possible D gene is TRBD1 (6 bases). Per the germline V gene, CDR1 is SQVTM and CDR2 is ANQGSEA. V lost 7 bases and J lost 1, with 10 bases in between. The CDR3 length is 12 residues. The CDR3 protein is CSADRRNTEAFF. For the CDR3, the DNA is TGCAGCGCTGACAGGAGGAACACTGAAGCTTTCTTT.

The chain has TRBV9 and TRBJ2-1; TRBD2 matches 9 bases. This CDR3 comprises 16 residues. Unmatched junction bases numbered 6, after V lost 0 bases and J lost 5 bases. Germline lookup yields CDR1 SGDLS and CDR2 YYNGEE. The chain's CDR3 is CASSVGLAEPHNEQFF. In DNA form, the CDR3 reads TGTGCCAGCAGCGTAGGACTAGCGGAACCACACAATGAGCAGTTCTTC.

The chain uses TRBV20-1 and TRBJ2-5; no firm D call. V was pared by 4 bases and J by 2 bases, with 17 bases between. Germline lookup yields CDR1 DFQATT and CDR2 SNEGSKA (reference sequence). This CDR3 comprises 15 residues. This chain's CDR3 is CSATEPKTRQETQYF. The CDR3 DNA sequence: TGCAGTGCTACCGAACCAAAGACAAGACAAGAGACCCAGTACTTC.

This clonotype occurred a few times. The V call is TRBV12-3 or TRBV12-4, the J call TRBJ2-1; D not certain. This CDR3 has 12 residues. Trimming took off 4 bases at V and 10 bases at J, with 11 bases between the two ends. CDR3 amino acids: CASSSPLGEQFF. The CDR3 region has the DNA TGTGCCAGCAGTTCTCCTTTGGGGGAGCAGTTCTTC.

The chain recombines TRBV4-2 with TRBJ2-1; possibly TRBD2 for D (7 bases). V lost 0 bases and J 6 bases, leaving 15 bases between the germline ends. The CDR3 has 16 residues. Germline lookup yields CDR1 LGHNA and CDR2 YNFKEQ. The CDR3 DNA reads as TGTGCCAGCAGCCAAGAGGCCCAAGGGGGGGGCAATGAGCAGTTCTTC. Its protein product is CASSQEAQGGGNEQFF.

The V call is TRBV10-3, the J call TRBJ2-3; no reliable D call. The CDR3 loop spans 14 amino acids. Germline V gene data show CDR1 as ENHRY and CDR2 as SYGVKD. Trimming took 2 bases from V and 3 from J, leaving 9 bases between them. CDR3 amino acids: CAISEGVETDTQYF. CDR3 DNA: TGTGCCATCAGTGAGGGGGTAGAGACAGATACGCAGTATTTT.

In this sample, this clonotype turned up once. The chain uses TRBV7-9 and TRBJ2-1, with D perhaps TRBD2 (6 bases). V lost 2 bases, J lost 2 bases, and 13 bases lay in between. The V gene's germline CDR1 is SEHNR and CDR2 FQNEAQ (reference sequence). CDR3 length: 16 residues. The CDR3 is CASSLRRGITYNEQFF. DNA of the CDR3: TGTGCCAGCAGCTTACGTCGCGGGATAACCTACAATGAGCAGTTCTTC.

The chain has TRBV7-9 and TRBJ1-5; a weak D match, TRBD1 (5 bases). The germline V gene encodes CDR1 SEHNR and CDR2 FQNEAQ (reference sequence). The CDR3 loop spans 17 amino acids. Trimming took off 2 bases at V and 1 base at J, with 15 bases between the two ends. The CDR3 nucleotides read TGTGCCAGCAGCTTACCCAGGGAGTGGAAAAGCAATCAGCCCCAGCATTTT. Amino acid sequence: CASSLPREWKSNQPQHF.

The chain is built from TRBV6-2 or TRBV6-3 and TRBJ2-1, with TRBD2 as a possible D gene (5 bases). Germline-derived CDR1 and CDR2 are MNHEY and SVGEGT. CDR3 length: 15 amino acids. The germline V and J ends were trimmed by 6 bases and 10 bases, with 22 bases remaining between them. The CDR3 bases are TGTGCCAGCAGCCCCGGCCTCGGAGGTCAATGGGAGCAGTTCTTC. It translates to CASSPGLGGQWEQFF.

This clonotype was seen a few times. The CDR3 here is CASSYSGQGIYEQYF. CDR3 in DNA: TGTGCCAGCAGTTATTCAGGACAGGGGATCTACGAGCAGTACTTC. The chain joins TRBV6-5 to TRBJ2-5; 9 bases map to TRBD1. The better agreement between TRBJ2-7 and the DNA end casts doubt on the J call. Germline-derived CDR1 and CDR2 are MNHEY and SVGAGI. The CDR3 is 15 amino acids.

The chain links TRBV27 to TRBJ2-7; no clear D. This CDR3 contains 13 residues. The V gene's germline CDR1 is MNHEY and CDR2 SMNVEV (reference sequence). With 5 bases removed from V and 7 bases from J, the gap between germline ends came to 15 bases. The chain's CDR3 is CASSPILSSEQYF. The CDR3 DNA is TGTGCCAGCAGTCCCATACTCTCTTCTGAGCAGTACTTC.

CDR3 sequence (DNA): TGTGCCAGCAGTTTACTCCGGGACATCCAAGAGACCCAGTACTTC. Translating it yields CASSLLRDIQETQYF. The chain combines TRBV7-2 with TRBJ2-5; a weak D match, TRBD1 (6 bases). Trimming took off 6 bases at V and 1 base at J, with 15 bases between the two ends. The CDR3 spans 15 residues. Germline assignment: CDR1 SGHTA and CDR2 FQGNSA.

The chain has TRBV4-3 and TRBJ1-2; D might be TRBD1 (5 bases). CDR3 length equals 14 residues. Germline CDR1 and CDR2: LGHNA and YSLEER. Trimming removed 0 bases at V and 8 bases at J, with 13 bases between. The DNA of the CDR3 is TGCGCCAGCAGCCAAGATTCTAGGCAGGGAGGCTACACCTTC. Protein: CASSQDSRQGGYTF.

This clonotype was counted once. The V call is TRBV2, the J call TRBJ2-3; 11 nucleotides line up with TRBD1. Trimming took 4 bases from V and 2 from J; bases not matched to a gene: 5. Germline CDR1 reads SNHLY; CDR2 reads FYNNEI. The CDR3 runs to 16 residues. CDR3 DNA sequence: TGTGCCAGCAGTGCCGGGACAGGGGGTGACACAGATACGCAGTATTTT. Protein sequence: CASSAGTGGDTDTQYF.

The chain carries TRBV12-3 or TRBV12-4 and TRBJ2-6; 9 bases map to TRBD1. Germline trimming cut 2 bases from V and 0 bases from J; bases unmatched to any gene: 8. The CDR3 length is 19 residues. For the CDR3, the DNA is TGTGCCAGCAGTTTACTCAGGACAGGGGCGGCCTCTGGGGCCAACGTCCTGACTTTC. It translates to CASSLLRTGAASGANVLTF.

V and J are TRBV6-1 and TRBJ1-2; no definite D call. This CDR3 spans 11 amino acids. The germline V gene has CDR1 MNHNS and CDR2 SASEGT. V lost 7 bases, J lost 0 bases, and 3 bases lay in between. CDR3 sequence: CASNPNYGYTF. The CDR3, as DNA: TGTGCCAGCAATCCTAACTATGGCTACACCTTC.

The V call is TRBV12-3 or TRBV12-4, the J call TRBJ2-1, with 11 nucleotides matching TRBD1. V trimming: 6 bases; J trimming: 5 bases; junction bases outside the gene matches: 9. The CDR3 is 16 residues long. CDR3 region: CASRRPPGQGDNEQFF. The DNA of the CDR3 is TGTGCCAGCAGACGTCCTCCGGGACAGGGGGACAATGAGCAGTTCTTC.

The V gene is TRBV29-1, the J gene TRBJ2-1, with no clear D. In germline, CDR1 is SQVTM, CDR2 ANQGSEA. This CDR3 spans 11 amino acids. Trimming took off 4 bases at V and 10 bases at J, with 11 bases between the two ends. CDR3 sequence (DNA): TGCAGCGTTGGTGGGGTCGGCGAGCAGTTCTTC. Its protein product is CSVGGVGEQFF.

CDR3 loop: CASSQLISGMADTQYF. Here the CDR3 DNA reads TGTGCCAGCAGCCAGCTGATTAGCGGGATGGCTGATACGCAGTATTTT. The chain employs TRBV3-1 and TRBJ2-3; 8 bases fit TRBD2. The CDR3 loop spans 16 amino acids. The germline gives CDR1 LGHDT, CDR2 YNNKEL (reference sequence). V shed 3 bases and J 6 bases; nucleotides not matched to a gene: 11.